This T cell receptor (beta chain) was found in a study of blood T cell repertoires in COVID-19. Overall study: From the United States, Italy and Spain came samples of acute and convalescent COVID-19. Sample material is recorded as cDNA or gDNA derived from T cells, B-cell-depleted T cells, or PBMCs.

The method was immunoSEQ multiplex PCR; TCRdb's version includes in-frame clones alone and lacks a portion of them. The profile shows 40,000 or so clones, about 85% of them singletons. V lost 0 bases, J lost 6 bases, and 11 bases lay in between. Germline V gene lookup returns CDR1 SGDLS and CDR2 YYNGEE. CDR3 length equals 14 residues. This receptor was obtained from a man between 60 and 70 years old with COVID-19, enrolled during active disease. The rearrangement uses TRBV9 and TRBJ2-3; D perhaps matches TRBD1 (6 bases). Sequencing was done on a sample of peripheral blood. The CDR3 DNA reads as TGTGCCAGCAGCGTAGGGTCAGGGGCCGATACGCAGTATTTT. Protein product: CASSVGSGADTQYF. The full variable domain, rest sourced from reference TRBV9 and TRBJ2-3, is DSGVTQTPKHLITATGQRVTLRCSPRSGDLSVYWYQQSLDQGLQFLIQYYNGEERAKGNILERFSAQQFPDLHSELNLSSLELGDSALYFCASSVGSGADTQYFGPGTRLTVL.